The next 10 T cell receptor beta chains were all read from a single sample in a study of post-analysis software for immune sequencing data. Findings and caveats of the study: Patients used a handful of TRBV segments, including TRBV5-6, TRBV5-1 and TRBV20-1, more often than controls.

These receptors have no identified antigens. Incorporated into the TCR beta cDNA libraries were unique molecular identifiers, which served to reduce PCR and sequencing biases. TCRdb recomputed calls from the PCR reads with MiXCR, one row per CDR3 protein. The data contain roughly 800,000 distinct CDR3 sequences, 40% to 55% of them singletons. The sequencing input was blood. The origin of the receptors is a girl aged 10 to 17 with multiple sclerosis.

The chain joins TRBV6-5 to TRBJ2-6; D is unclear. V shed 4 bases and J shed 3 bases, with 16 bases lying between them. Per the germline V gene, CDR1 is MNHEY and CDR2 is SVGAGI. CDR3 length equals 17 residues. DNA for the CDR3: TGTGCCAGCAGTTTTAGGCAGTTCCTGGGTGGGGCCAACGTCCTGACTTTC. Its translation: CASSFRQFLGGANVLTF.

The chain recombines TRBV12-3 or TRBV12-4 with TRBJ1-4; no firm D call. This CDR3 is 12 amino acids long. V gave up 5 bases and J gave up 8 bases, with 9 bases separating them. In nucleotides, the CDR3 is TGTGCCAGCAGTGAGGGTTCGGAAAAACTGTTTTTT. Translation: CASSEGSEKLFF.

The chain is built from TRBV29-1 and TRBJ1-1; D uncertain. This CDR3 region has 11 residues. The germline CDR1 and CDR2 sequences are SQVTM and ANQGSEA. V lost 3 bases to trimming and J lost 2 bases, with 4 bases between them. The CDR3 protein is CSVDKNTEAFF. The CDR3, as DNA: TGCAGCGTTGACAAAAACACTGAAGCTTTCTTT.

This chain connects TRBV12-3 or TRBV12-4 to TRBJ1-5, with TRBD1 matching 9 bases. The CDR3 is made up of 15 amino acids. V lost 3 bases to trimming and J lost 4 bases; unmatched junction nucleotides: 4. The CDR3 DNA reads as TGTGCCAGCAGTTTTGGACAGGGGCTTAATCAGCCCCAGCATTTT. This codes for CASSFGQGLNQPQHF.

In its sample, this clonotype was seen a few times. V and J are TRBV21-1 and TRBJ1-2; TRBD1, the table's D call, was not compared with the DNA. TRBV21-1 is given as a pseudogene. The CDR3 length is 18 residues. Here the CDR3 DNA reads TGTGCCAGCAGCAAAAGTCCGAGACAGCCCTGGTGGGGATATGGCTACACCTTC. It codes for CASSKSPRQPWWGYGYTF.

This clonotype was found a few times. The junction shows a germline mismatch at one end, possibly a read error. The chain uses TRBV4-1 and TRBJ1-4; TRBD1 matches 7 bases. This CDR3 has 15 residues. Germline V CDR1 and CDR2: MGHRA, YSYEKL. CDR3 nucleotide sequence: TGCACCAGCAGCCAAGTAGAAGGGGGCGCGGAAAAACTGTTTTTT. Its translation: CTSSQVEGGAEKLFF.

This clonotype was seen a handful of times. The chain couples TRBV5-1 to TRBJ2-5, with D perhaps matching TRBD2 (6 bases). Germline CDR1 is SGHRS and CDR2 is YFSETQ. The V gene lost 6 bases and the J gene lost 2 bases, with 17 bases spanning the gap. This CDR3 is built from 15 residues. CDR3 in amino acids: CASTRTAGTQETQYF. The CDR3 DNA sequence: TGCGCCAGCACCCGTACAGCGGGCACACAAGAGACCCAGTACTTC.

This clonotype was detected only a few times. The chain recombines TRBV4-3 with TRBJ1-5; D gene unclear. The CDR3 is made up of 14 amino acids. Trimming shortened V by 0 bases and J by 6 bases, and 9 bases separated the two germline ends. Germline values: CDR1 LGHNA, CDR2 YSLEER. CDR3 loop: CASSQDMSTQPQHF. CDR3 DNA: TGCGCCAGCAGCCAAGATATGAGTACTCAGCCCCAGCATTTT.

This clonotype occurred a few times. The V and J genes are TRBV7-2 and TRBJ2-5; D gene ambiguous. V lost 3 bases and J 0 bases, leaving 5 bases between the germline ends. This CDR3 has 13 residues. Germline assignment: CDR1 SGHTA and CDR2 FQGNSA. Here the CDR3 DNA reads TGTGCCAGCAGCTTCGGAAACCAAGAGACCCAGTACTTC. It specifies CASSFGNQETQYF.

V gene TRBV6-2 or TRBV6-3 combines with J gene TRBJ2-1, with unresolved D. V lost 6 bases and J 4 bases, leaving 16 bases between the germline ends. The CDR3 is 15 amino acids. The germline gives CDR1 MNHEY, CDR2 SVGEGT. The chain's CDR3 is CASRHTAMSYNEQFF. The CDR3 DNA follows: TGTGCCAGCAGACACACCGCGATGTCTTACAATGAGCAGTTCTTC.